These T cell receptor beta chains were read from a single sample in a study of T cells after yellow fever vaccination. TCRdb independently ran MiXCR on the 5' RACE reads; one entry per CDR3 protein. Of approximately 170,000 distinct CDR3 sequences listed, roughly 11% are singletons. Sequencing was performed on CD8+ T cells sorted from PBMCs, taken 15 days after the yellow fever booster vaccination. Receptor source: a man in his late teens or twenties who received the YFV17D yellow fever vaccine. CDR3s leave out the opening cysteine and the closing phenylalanine or tryptophan. Each record gives: CDR3 protein, V gene, J gene.

cdr3_aa: ASSRTSGGAYEQY
v_call: TRBV4-1
j_call: TRBJ2-7

cdr3_aa: ASSLWGEEKNGYT
v_call: TRBV7-9
j_call: TRBJ1-2

cdr3_aa: ASSQQGFGTGELF
v_call: TRBV5-1
j_call: TRBJ2-2

cdr3_aa: ASSPNRGTVVSGANVLT
v_call: TRBV28
j_call: TRBJ2-6

cdr3_aa: ASCLTGENSPLH
v_call: TRBV25-1
j_call: TRBJ1-6

cdr3_aa: ASSPGLFELDTQY
v_call: TRBV11-3
j_call: TRBJ2-3

cdr3_aa: ASSPLGGGQPQH
v_call: TRBV5-1
j_call: TRBJ1-5

cdr3_aa: ASILSFWSDTQY
v_call: TRBV6-2/TRBV6-3
j_call: TRBJ2-3

cdr3_aa: ASRILKETQY
v_call: TRBV5-1
j_call: TRBJ2-5

cdr3_aa: SVEGKDEFSTDTQY
v_call: TRBV29-1
j_call: TRBJ2-3

cdr3_aa: ASRMTGFNTEAF
v_call: TRBV27
j_call: TRBJ1-1

cdr3_aa: ASSEGRNNSPLH
v_call: TRBV7-8
j_call: TRBJ1-6

cdr3_aa: ASSRDPGQGADTQY
v_call: TRBV4-2
j_call: TRBJ2-3

cdr3_aa: ASSEGDTGELFF
v_call: TRBV6-4
j_call: TRBJ2-2

cdr3_aa: ASGFWTGNPGLAEAF
v_call: TRBV12-5
j_call: TRBJ1-1

cdr3_aa: ASSLQGRSREKLF
v_call: TRBV11-2
j_call: TRBJ1-4

cdr3_aa: ASSRSSGERATQY
v_call: TRBV3-1
j_call: TRBJ2-3

cdr3_aa: ASSSAGLTDTQY
v_call: TRBV7-6
j_call: TRBJ2-3

cdr3_aa: ASSESGGGASVLT
v_call: TRBV10-2
j_call: TRBJ2-6

cdr3_aa: ASSTTGGPYEQY
v_call: TRBV19
j_call: TRBJ2-7

cdr3_aa: ASTRGQDPEAF
v_call: TRBV10-2
j_call: TRBJ1-1

cdr3_aa: ASSTTGELF
v_call: TRBV9
j_call: TRBJ2-2

cdr3_aa: ASRFDLGGGADEQF
v_call: TRBV5-1
j_call: TRBJ2-1

cdr3_aa: ASLDLPGQGAATEAF
v_call: TRBV10-2
j_call: TRBJ1-1

cdr3_aa: ASSRRTGGGEKLF
v_call: TRBV4-1
j_call: TRBJ1-4

cdr3_aa: SVEVGQYGYT
v_call: TRBV29-1
j_call: TRBJ1-2

cdr3_aa: ASSQEERTGESGELF
v_call: TRBV4-3
j_call: TRBJ2-2

cdr3_aa: ASSVEGTGVNEKLF
v_call: TRBV9
j_call: TRBJ1-4

cdr3_aa: ASSLGRAQLF
v_call: TRBV11-2
j_call: TRBJ1-4

cdr3_aa: ASSETAGGPETQY
v_call: TRBV6-1
j_call: TRBJ2-5

cdr3_aa: ASSLAGGGHEQF
v_call: TRBV5-1
j_call: TRBJ2-1

cdr3_aa: ASSSNLNEQF
v_call: TRBV5-4
j_call: TRBJ2-1

cdr3_aa: SVEVSEETQY
v_call: TRBV29-1
j_call: TRBJ2-5

cdr3_aa: ASRHRGLNTEAF
v_call: TRBV6-2/TRBV6-3
j_call: TRBJ1-1

cdr3_aa: ATSDSMGGDHGELF
v_call: TRBV24-1
j_call: TRBJ2-2

cdr3_aa: ASSPETGAGTQY
v_call: TRBV4-2
j_call: TRBJ2-3

cdr3_aa: ASSVTSTGSGANVLT
v_call: TRBV5-1
j_call: TRBJ2-6